These 6 T cell receptor beta chains originate from one sample sequenced in a study of CD8+CD57+ T cells in acquired aplastic anemia (dated by TCRdb to the late 2010s). Flow cytometry had shown CD8+CD57+ cell expansion in the patients selected for sequencing. Instrument on record: Illumina HiSeq 2000. TCR beta VDJ combination and CDR3 sequence profiling used genomic DNA as the template. TCRdb reworked the public reads: Q25 trimming with fastp, MiXCR clone assembly, productive beta chains retained. Duplicate CDR3 protein sequences are folded into a single record with the most common DNA and genes. Within this sample are 260,000 or so distinct CDR3 sequences, with about 44% of them counted one time only. The top ten clones comprise 7.8% of the sample. Input material: sorted CD4+, CD8+, or CD8+CD57+ T cells (not recorded which) from PBMCs. The receptors shown here come from a human donor with aplastic anemia.

Ten or more counts support this clonotype. This chain uses TRBV4-1 with TRBJ2-7; weak D call: TRBD1 (6 bases). V gave up 3 bases and J gave up 2 bases, with 14 bases separating them. This CDR3 is built from 15 residues. Germline V lookup: CDR1 MGHRA, CDR2 YSYEKL. CDR3 in amino acids: CASSQGALTTYEQYF. DNA of the CDR3: TGCGCCAGCAGCCAGGGGGCACTGACTACCTACGAGCAGTACTTC.

The gene calls are TRBV2 and TRBJ2-3, with TRBD2 identical over 9 bases. The CDR3 totals 14 residues. The junction had 1 base not matched to a gene; V was cut back by 5 bases and J by 1 base. In germline, CDR1 is SNHLY, CDR2 FYNNEI. The CDR3 protein is CASSWTSGTDTQYF. In nucleotides, the CDR3 is TGTGCCAGCAGTTGGACTAGCGGCACAGATACGCAGTATTTT.

The chain joins TRBV20-1 to TRBJ1-6, with 8 bases fitting TRBD1. The germline V gene encodes CDR1 DFQATT and CDR2 SNEGSKA (reference sequence). V lost 4 bases to trimming and J lost 7 bases; unmatched junction nucleotides: 9. CDR3 length: 15 residues. The chain's CDR3 is CSANRRTGKNSPLHF. The DNA for the CDR3 is TGCAGTGCTAACAGAAGGACAGGGAAAAATTCACCCCTCCACTTT.

This clonotype was observed a few times. No conserved phenylalanine or tryptophan ends this CDR3, so it is likely a read error. V gene TRBV20-1 combines with J gene TRBJ2-1; TRBD1 is a possible D gene (5 bases). The CDR3 runs to 16 residues. Between the trimmed V and J ends, which lost 6 bases and 8 bases, there was a span of 26 bases. CDR1 and CDR2 (germline): DFQATT, SNEGSKA (reference sequence). The DNA for the CDR3 is TGCAGTGCCCAGAGTGGGGCCCGGTCGTTATTATATGAGCAGTTCCTC. Amino acids: CSAQSGARSLLYEQFL.

The V gene is TRBV6-1, the J gene TRBJ1-2; a possible D gene is TRBD1 (5 bases). The CDR3 covers 18 residues. Trimming took 3 bases from V and 0 from J, leaving 20 bases between them. Per germline, CDR1 MNHNS and CDR2 SASEGT. The CDR3 protein is CASSDGGRWEDSNYGYTF. The CDR3 nucleotides are TGTGCCAGCAGTGACGGGGGACGTTGGGAAGATTCTAACTATGGCTACACCTTC.

This clonotype occurred many times. The chain joins TRBV5-8 to TRBJ2-5; D is unclear. CDR1 is SGHTS, CDR2 YDEGEE, per germline. CDR3 length: 14 amino acids. V lost 0 bases and J 0 bases, leaving 6 bases between the germline ends. For the CDR3, the DNA is TGTGCCAGCAGCTTGGAAAGGTACCAAGAGACCCAGTACTTC. This codes for CASSLERYQETQYF.